What follows describes a single T cell receptor beta chain. Germline V gene data show CDR1 as SGHAT and CDR2 as FQNNGV. This CDR3 region has 14 residues. V lost 5 bases and J lost 7, with 18 bases in between. Repertoires were generated with immunoSEQ multiplex PCR, while TCRdb's copy carries only in-frame clones and drops some. The data contain some 81,000 clones, around 88% of them singletons. This entry is derived from a study of OX40 agonist ivuxolimab in advanced cancers. The rearrangement links TRBV11-2 to TRBJ2-7, with D possibly being TRBD2 (5 bases). This clonotype originated in an adult with an advanced solid tumor such as melanoma, head and neck, liver or kidney cancer. The material was CD4+ or CD8+ T cells sorted from blood, obtained in a trial of the OX40 agonist ivuxolimab. CDR3: CASSHRTEFGEQYF. DNA of the CDR3: TGTGCCAGCAGCCATCGGACTGAATTCGGGGAGCAGTACTTC.